This T cell receptor beta chain is drawn from a study of sequential checkpoint blockade in melanoma. Here immunoSEQ multiplex PCR was the method, and the copy in TCRdb shows in-frame clones only, minus some. The data hold some 30,000 clones, with about 88% observed a single time. The treatment here: randomized to nivolumab then ipilimumab (arm A) or the reverse (arm B). Sorted cells were live CD3+CD8+, lacking CD19 and CD56, from PBMCs. Germline V CDR1 and CDR2: MNHEY, SMNVEV (reference sequence). The CDR3 spans 20 residues, counting both ends. A note on this clone: The conserved phenylalanine or tryptophan normally closing the CDR3 is absent here, so this likely arose from a read error. It is unclear where the CDR3 begins or ends on the DNA, so no DNA is shown, and the CDR3 is as TCRdb lists it.

This TCR derives from a human donor with melanoma. The sample here was CD8+ T cells sorted from blood (inferred from file names), taken from a patient given nivolumab and ipilimumab in sequence. The V gene is TRBV27, the J gene TRBJ2-7; the DNA was not used to check the table's D call, TRBD2. CDR3 in amino acids: CASSLKLTSGPSPLRAVTLP.